The rows below give T cell receptor beta chains drawn from one sample of a study of cytomegalovirus exposure and HLA in healthy donors. The data were produced by immunoSEQ multiplex PCR, yet TCRdb's version contains in-frame clones alone and is incomplete. The sample lists 180,000 or so clones, around nine tenths occurring once. The sequencing input was PBMCs. The receptor source for this set is a man between 18 and 29 years old in good health and CMV-seropositive. Both conserved end residues are trimmed from each CDR3. Each record gives: J gene, V gene, clone size, CDR3 protein. Clone size is not always given. Where it is, it says once, few, many or a class for expanded clones.

>TRBJ2-7|TRBV4-1|NA
ASSTPDKTYEQY
>TRBJ1-2|TRBV5-1|NA
ASSPYPRDNLGYT
>TRBJ2-5|TRBV2|NA
ASTLTSGETQY
>TRBJ2-1|TRBV6-4|few
ASSQMAGGVDEQF
>TRBJ1-4|TRBV5-4|NA
ASSLGGGEKLF
>TRBJ1-1|TRBV5-6|NA
ASSWTYGGVAF
>TRBJ1-2|TRBV19|NA
ASSIAPTGGYGYT
>TRBJ2-7|TRBV29-1|NA
SVAARLAPGGEQY
>TRBJ1-1|TRBV2|once
ASTRTGSNTEAF
>TRBJ2-7|TRBV5-5|NA
ASSLRDRGGDEQY
>TRBJ2-4|TRBV6-6|NA
ASSWGRGRENIQY
>TRBJ1-2|TRBV5-1|few
ASTQGNGYT
>TRBJ1-6|TRBV4-3|NA
ASSQVGGTLH
>TRBJ2-7|TRBV28|NA
ASSFSAAGGRQYEQY
>TRBJ1-5|TRBV15|NA
ATSRVASNQPQH
>TRBJ2-7|TRBV28|NA
ASSSYAEGQGPYEQY
>TRBJ1-2|TRBV5-6|NA
ASSSSRNYGYT
>TRBJ1-2|TRBV2|NA
ATRDSDYGYT
>TRBJ2-2|TRBV4-2|NA
ASSQDWELF
>TRBJ2-1|TRBV19|NA
ASSTQTGNEQF